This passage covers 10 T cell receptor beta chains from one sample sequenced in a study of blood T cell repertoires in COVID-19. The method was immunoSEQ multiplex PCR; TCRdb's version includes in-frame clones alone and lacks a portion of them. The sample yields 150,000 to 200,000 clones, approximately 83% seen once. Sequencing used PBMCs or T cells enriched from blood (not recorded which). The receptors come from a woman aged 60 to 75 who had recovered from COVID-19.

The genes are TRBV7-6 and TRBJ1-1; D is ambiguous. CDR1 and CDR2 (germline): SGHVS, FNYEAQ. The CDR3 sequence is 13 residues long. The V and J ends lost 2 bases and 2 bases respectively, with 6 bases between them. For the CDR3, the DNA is TGTGCCAGCAGCTTAAGCGGAAACACTGAAGCTTTCTTT. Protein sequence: CASSLSGNTEAFF.

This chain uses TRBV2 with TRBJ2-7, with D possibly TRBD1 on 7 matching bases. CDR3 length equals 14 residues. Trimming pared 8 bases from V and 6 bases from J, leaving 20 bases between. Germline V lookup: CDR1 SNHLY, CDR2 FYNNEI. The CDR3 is CASQQGGRGSEQYF. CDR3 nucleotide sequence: TGTGCCAGCCAGCAGGGGGGCAGGGGGAGCGAGCAGTACTTC.

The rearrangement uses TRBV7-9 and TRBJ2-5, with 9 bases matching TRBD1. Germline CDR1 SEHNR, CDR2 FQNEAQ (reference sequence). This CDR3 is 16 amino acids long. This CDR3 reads CAISPTGTGFEETQYF. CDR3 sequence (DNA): TGTGCTATTTCCCCTACCGGGACAGGGTTTGAGGAGACCCAGTACTTC.

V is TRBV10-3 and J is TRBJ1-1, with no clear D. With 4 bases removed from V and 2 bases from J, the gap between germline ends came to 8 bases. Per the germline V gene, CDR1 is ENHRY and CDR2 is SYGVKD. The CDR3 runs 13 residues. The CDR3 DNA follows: TGTGCCATCAGTGTAGCTCGCAACACTGAAGCTTTCTTT. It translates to CAISVARNTEAFF.

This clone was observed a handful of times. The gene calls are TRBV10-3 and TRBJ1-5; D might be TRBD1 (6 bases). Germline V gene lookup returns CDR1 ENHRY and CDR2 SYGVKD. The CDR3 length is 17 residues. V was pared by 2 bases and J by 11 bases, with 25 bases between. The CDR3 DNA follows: TGTGCCATCAGTGAGACGCGTCCGGGACACGGGATCGGGGCCCAGCATTTT. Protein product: CAISETRPGHGIGAQHF.

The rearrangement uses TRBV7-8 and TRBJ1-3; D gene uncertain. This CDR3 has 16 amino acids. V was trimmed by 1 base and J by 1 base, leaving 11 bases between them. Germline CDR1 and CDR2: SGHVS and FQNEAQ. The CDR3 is CASSLDRRLSGNTIYF. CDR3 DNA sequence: TGTGCCAGCAGCTTAGATCGTCGACTATCTGGAAACACCATATATTTT.

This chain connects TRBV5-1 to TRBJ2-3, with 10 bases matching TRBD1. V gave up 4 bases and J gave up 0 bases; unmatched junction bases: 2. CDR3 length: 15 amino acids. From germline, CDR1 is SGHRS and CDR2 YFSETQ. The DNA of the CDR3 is TGCGCCAGCAGCGGGACAGGGGTCAGCACAGATACGCAGTATTTT. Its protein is CASSGTGVSTDTQYF.

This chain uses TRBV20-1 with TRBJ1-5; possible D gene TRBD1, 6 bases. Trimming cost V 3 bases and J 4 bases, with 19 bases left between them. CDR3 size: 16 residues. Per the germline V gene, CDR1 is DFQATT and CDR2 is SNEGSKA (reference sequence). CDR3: CSASWRMGQGNQPQHF. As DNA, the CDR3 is TGCAGTGCTAGTTGGCGTATGGGTCAGGGGAATCAGCCCCAGCATTTT.

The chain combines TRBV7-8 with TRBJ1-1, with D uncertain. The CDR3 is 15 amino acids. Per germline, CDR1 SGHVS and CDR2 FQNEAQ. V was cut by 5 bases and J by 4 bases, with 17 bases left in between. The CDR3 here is CASSPILSRSTEAFF. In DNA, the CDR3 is TGTGCCAGCAGCCCAATATTGAGTCGTAGCACTGAAGCTTTCTTT.

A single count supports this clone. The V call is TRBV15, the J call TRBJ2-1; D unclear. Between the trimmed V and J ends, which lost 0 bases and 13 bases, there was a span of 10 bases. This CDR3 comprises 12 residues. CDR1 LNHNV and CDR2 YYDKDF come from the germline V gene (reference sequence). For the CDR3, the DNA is TGTGCCACCAGCAGAGATCGCGGAAAACAGTTCTTC. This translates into CATSRDRGKQFF.